This passage covers 11 T cell receptor beta chains from one sample sequenced in a study of shared clonotypes between healthy human individuals. Naive CD8 cells lacked CD45RO, underwent positive selection for CCR7 and left out terminally differentiated effector memory CD45RA+ cells. The repertoire was sequenced with immunoSEQ multiplex PCR; TCRdb's copy has only in-frame clones and lacks some. Of around 600,000 clones listed, 85% to 95% are singletons. Sequencing input: naive CD8+ T cells sorted from blood. Receptors originate from a woman younger than 45 in good health.

V gene TRBV27 combines with J gene TRBJ2-7; TRBD1 is a possible D gene (6 bases). The germline gives CDR1 MNHEY, CDR2 SMNVEV (reference sequence). Trimming took off 5 bases at V and 3 bases at J, with 11 bases between the two ends. The CDR3 sequence is 13 residues long. CDR3 sequence reads: CASSTGYYYEQYF. In DNA, the CDR3 is TGTGCCAGCAGTACAGGGTACTACTACGAGCAGTACTTC.

This clone was seen only once. The rearrangement joins TRBV19 to TRBJ2-3; D tentatively fits TRBD1 or TRBD2 (5 bases each). The germline V gene encodes CDR1 LNHDA and CDR2 SQIVND (reference sequence). There are 16 residues in the CDR3. Trimming removed 6 bases at V and 6 bases at J, with 22 bases between. The CDR3 here is CASSERDPAEVDTQYF. CDR3 DNA sequence: TGTGCCAGTAGCGAACGGGACCCGGCAGAGGTTGATACGCAGTATTTT.

The rearrangement links TRBV14 to TRBJ2-3; 7 bases match TRBD2. The CDR3 runs 15 residues. Germline V gene sequence: CDR1 SGHDN, CDR2 FVKESK. J gave up 2 bases and V 3 bases, and 5 bases lay outside the gene matches. CDR3 amino acids: CASSHGTTNTDTQYF. The DNA of the CDR3 is TGTGCCAGCAGCCACGGGACTACAAACACAGATACGCAGTATTTT.

The CDR3 nucleotides read TGCGCCAGCGGCCAGGGTTTCAGCTTCACTGAAGCTTTCTTT. It codes for CASGQGFSFTEAFF. The chain joins TRBV23-1 to TRBJ1-1; weak D call: TRBD1 (5 bases). TRBV23-1 is annotated as an ORF whose role is uncertain. CDR3 length: 14 residues. Trimming pared 8 bases from V and 4 bases from J, leaving 17 bases between.

The chain carries TRBV6-5 and TRBJ2-5; D possibly uses TRBD1 or TRBD2 (6 bases each). The CDR3 spans 14 residues. Germline V lookup: CDR1 MNHEY, CDR2 SVGAGI. V shed 2 bases and J shed 5 bases, with 12 bases lying between them. The CDR3 DNA is TGTGCCAGCAGTTACACCGGGGGCCAGGAGACCCAGTACTTC. Translation: CASSYTGGQETQYF.

This sequence joins TRBV15 and TRBJ1-1, with 8 bases identical to TRBD1. Trimming at V came to 0 bases and at J to 5 bases, leaving 2 bases not matched to a gene. Germline V CDR1 and CDR2: LNHNV, YYDKDF (reference sequence). This CDR3 region has 14 residues. The CDR3 sequence is CATSREQGGTEAFF. DNA of the CDR3: TGTGCCACCAGCAGAGAACAGGGGGGAACTGAAGCTTTCTTT.

This chain links TRBV2 with TRBJ2-7, with 10 nucleotides matching TRBD2. The CDR3 runs 15 residues. J gave up 3 bases and V 6 bases, and 8 bases lay outside the gene matches. Per germline, CDR1 SNHLY and CDR2 FYNNEI. The DNA for the CDR3 is TGTGCCAGCAGCGAGACTACTAGCGGGATCTACGAGCAGTACTTC. This codes for CASSETTSGIYEQYF.

The chain joins TRBV19 to TRBJ1-5, with 8 bases that match TRBD1. V shed 0 bases and J 3 bases; nucleotides not matched to a gene: 7. The CDR3 has 17 residues. Germline values: CDR1 LNHDA, CDR2 SQIVND (reference sequence). CDR3 protein: CASSIDWGQEHNQPQHF. The CDR3 DNA sequence: TGTGCCAGTAGTATAGATTGGGGACAGGAGCACAATCAGCCCCAGCATTTT.

The chain is built from TRBV7-6 and TRBJ2-2; 8 bases match TRBD2. Germline V CDR1 and CDR2: SGHVS, FNYEAQ. V was pared by 1 base and J by 6 bases, with 13 bases of the junction left unmatched. This CDR3 is 18 amino acids long. The CDR3 spells CASSLEGSWREAAGELFF. CDR3 bases: TGTGCCAGCAGCTTAGAGGGGAGTTGGCGGGAGGCGGCCGGGGAGCTGTTTTTT.

The chain couples TRBV18 to TRBJ2-7; D remains unclear. V gave up 1 base and J gave up 7 bases, with 14 bases separating them. The germline V gene encodes CDR1 KGHSH and CDR2 LQKENI. The CDR3 length is 14 residues. The CDR3 here is CASSPRQPSAEQYF. CDR3 bases: TGTGCCAGCTCACCACGGCAGCCCTCCGCGGAGCAGTACTTC.

This clone has just a few counts. Other nucleotide sequences in the sample specify the same CDR3. The chain carries TRBV7-9 and TRBJ1-5; D remains ambiguous. V lost 1 base and J lost 5, with 3 bases in between. Germline V gene data show CDR1 as SEHNR and CDR2 as FQNEAQ (reference sequence). This CDR3 spans 12 amino acids. The CDR3 here is CASSLGDQPQHF. The CDR3 DNA reads as TGTGCCAGCAGCTTAGGTGATCAGCCCCAGCATTTT.